Listed here are 14 T cell receptor beta chains from one sample, sequenced in a study of monozygotic twins with inflammatory bowel disease (dated by TCRdb to about 2019). The library was generated by 5' RACE. The sequencing machine was an Illumina HiSeq 2500. With the reads reprocessed by TCRdb, a single entry stands for each CDR3 protein sequence and no DNA is reported. The sample's records list 350,000 to 550,000 distinct CDR3 sequences. The biggest ten clones account for approximately 2.4% of the sample. The sequenced sample consisted of blood. The receptors here all came from a human donor with ulcerative colitis or Crohn's disease, or a healthy co-twin of an affected twin (not recorded which).

This chain joins TRBV5-1 and TRBJ1-1; the D call of TRBD1 rests on TCRdb alone, since no DNA is present to check it. Germline V gene lookup returns CDR1 SGHRS and CDR2 YFSETQ. This CDR3 spans 15 amino acids. This CDR3 reads CASSLDAPSGTEAFF.

The chain carries TRBV20-1 and TRBJ2-7; the D gene TCRdb calls, TRBD1, cannot be checked with no DNA. The CDR3 sequence is 15 residues long. CDR1 and CDR2 from the germline V gene are DFQATT and SNEGSKA (reference sequence). CDR3 loop: CSVQRVGATSYEQYF.

This chain uses TRBV5-5 with TRBJ1-6; TCRdb indicates TRBD1, and absent DNA this call remains unverified. The CDR3 runs 17 residues. Germline V gives CDR1 SGHKS, CDR2 YYEKEE (reference sequence). The CDR3 reads CASDRDRTTTRNSPLHF. Full variable domain (outside the CDR3, taken from reference TRBV5-5 and TRBJ1-6): DAGVTQSPTHLIKTRGQQVTLRCSPISGHKSVSWYQQVLGQGPQFIFQYYEKEERGRGNFPDRFSARQFPNYSSELNVNALLLGDSALYLCASDRDRTTTRNSPLHFGNGTRLTVT.

CDR3 amino acids: CASSLETFYNEQFF. The chain uses TRBV5-6 and TRBJ2-1. Germline V gene data show CDR1 as SGHDT and CDR2 as YYEEEE. The CDR3 contains 14 residues.

The chain employs TRBV19 and TRBJ1-5; no DNA is available, so the TRBD1 call from TCRdb remains unchecked. The germline gives CDR1 LNHDA, CDR2 SQIVND (reference sequence). The CDR3 sequence is 15 residues long. CDR3 sequence reads: CASSGPGQGIVSSHF.

The chain recombines TRBV4-3 with TRBJ1-2; TCRdb's assignment of TRBD1 cannot be checked, as there is no DNA. Per the germline V gene, CDR1 is LGHNA and CDR2 is YSLEER. The CDR3 totals 16 residues. CDR3 sequence reads: CASSQEGAGQFYGYTF.

This chain uses TRBV5-1 with TRBJ2-3; TCRdb calls TRBD2, which cannot be checked without DNA. The CDR3 has 14 residues. The germline gives CDR1 SGHRS, CDR2 YFSETQ. The CDR3 reads CASSALWSTDTQYF.

The J gene is TRBJ1-1, the V gene TRBV5-6; there is no DNA to check the TCRdb D call of TRBD1. The CDR3 loop spans 12 amino acids. Germline CDR1 and CDR2: SGHDT and YYEEEE. CDR3: CASSFGANAAFF.

The chain combines TRBV2 with TRBJ2-1; checking the TCRdb D call of TRBD2 is not possible without DNA. Germline assignment: CDR1 SNHLY and CDR2 FYNNEI. The CDR3 runs 13 residues. This chain's CDR3 is CASNLAGVNEQFF.

The rearrangement uses TRBV5-1 and TRBJ2-2; there is no DNA to check the TCRdb D call of TRBD1. The CDR3 sequence is 15 residues long. Germline CDR1 and CDR2: SGHRS and YFSETQ. CDR3 in amino acids: CASSATGVDTGELFF.

The chain uses TRBV6-5 and TRBJ2-3; TCRdb designates TRBD1, a call that cannot be tested without DNA. CDR1 MNHEY and CDR2 SVGAGI come from the germline V gene. The CDR3 sequence is 12 residues long. CDR3 amino acids: CASSSPGQGEYF.

The chain recombines TRBV7-2 with TRBJ2-1; TCRdb returns TRBD1, unconfirmable since there is no DNA. Germline loops: CDR1 SGHTA, CDR2 FQGNSA. This CDR3 contains 16 residues. The CDR3 loop reads CASSARGARSYNEQFF.

The genes are TRBV4-1 and TRBJ1-1; without DNA, the TCRdb call of TRBD1 cannot be checked. The V gene's germline CDR1 is MGHRA and CDR2 YSYEKL. CDR3 length: 15 residues. The CDR3 spells CASSQGQGANTEAFF.

The chain joins TRBV20-1 to TRBJ1-2. The CDR3 is 11 amino acids. CDR1 and CDR2 (germline): DFQATT, SNEGSKA (reference sequence). CDR3 amino acids: CSLRRERGYTF.